This is a list of T cell receptor beta chains from one sample in a study of blood T cell repertoires in COVID-19. Sequencing was performed with immunoSEQ multiplex PCR; in TCRdb, only in-frame clones are kept and a portion is missing. This sample has about 88,000 clones, with 90% found just once. Sequences were obtained from peripheral blood. These receptors came from a man aged 18-30 years with COVID-19, enrolled during active disease. Each CDR3 is given without its conserved first and last residue. Fields, in order: J gene, V gene, CDR3 protein.

TRBJ2-2	TRBV24-1	ATSDRPLRGTGELF
TRBJ2-3	TRBV3-1/TRBV3-2	ASSPIRDRGGLLPSTDTQY
TRBJ2-7	TRBV4-2	ASSRRGLAGTYEQY
TRBJ2-2	TRBV30	AWSVPHRNTGELF
TRBJ1-1	TRBV6-5	AVHRGQNTEAF
TRBJ2-7	TRBV28	ASSLPTSSEQY
TRBJ2-5	TRBV7-8	ASSSSSGSYQETQY
TRBJ1-1	TRBV6-5	ASSYSYRRNTEAF
TRBJ1-1	TRBV11-2	ASSADRDYTEAF
TRBJ2-1	TRBV13	ASSIGTSRDEQF
TRBJ1-1	TRBV7-2	ASSQVNTEAF
TRBJ2-1	TRBV11-1	ASSEGVSLYSNEQF
TRBJ1-2	TRBV28	ASSLRTFGSYGYT
TRBJ2-1	TRBV7-9	ASSPEVASSYNEQF
TRBJ2-7	TRBV5-1	ASSPGSAGGPRVISNEQY
TRBJ2-5	TRBV7-7	ASSALLAGSPETQY
TRBJ2-7	TRBV7-9	ASSLVLGLASEQY
TRBJ2-2	TRBV27	ASSLSQNTGELF
TRBJ1-4	TRBV5-4	ASSSTGLTNEKLL
TRBJ1-2	TRBV20-1	SASSTADFYGYT
TRBJ1-2	TRBV6-1	ASSEWGPANYGYT
TRBJ2-7	TRBV30	AWHRGPYEQY
TRBJ1-2	TRBV14	ASSQDGGYGYT
TRBJ2-7	TRBV7-2	ASSLRRGIVYEQY
TRBJ1-2	TRBV3-1/TRBV3-2	ASSQGDRVGGYT
TRBJ1-2	TRBV19	ASSVTGGVNYGYT
TRBJ2-7	TRBV7-9	ASSLDFQGDEQY
TRBJ1-1	TRBV10-2	ATIGLLKGMNTEAF
TRBJ1-2	TRBV10-2	ASGFTGTGSNYGYT
TRBJ2-2	TRBV5-4	ASSLGQGGVNGELF
TRBJ2-3	TRBV10-3	AIRQRLAGGTDTQY
TRBJ2-1	TRBV13	ASSLGRGSEQF
TRBJ2-5	TRBV5-8	ASSPLHSGSETQY
TRBJ2-7	TRBV30	ACGTVPAYEQY
TRBJ2-5	TRBV7-8	ASSLGPKVEETQY
TRBJ2-2	TRBV5-6	ASSWAGEAGELF
TRBJ2-7	TRBV18	ASSSPTGTGAEQY
TRBJ2-7	TRBV9	ASSRGQESSGREQY
TRBJ2-2	TRBV5-1	ASSLGLAGATGELF
TRBJ2-3	TRBV5-4	ASSPDSYTDTQY
TRBJ2-7	TRBV28	ASLQQEGFSEQY
TRBJ2-5	TRBV6-2/TRBV6-3	ASSYHTGLGETQY
TRBJ2-1	TRBV15	ATSKNGGTYNEQF